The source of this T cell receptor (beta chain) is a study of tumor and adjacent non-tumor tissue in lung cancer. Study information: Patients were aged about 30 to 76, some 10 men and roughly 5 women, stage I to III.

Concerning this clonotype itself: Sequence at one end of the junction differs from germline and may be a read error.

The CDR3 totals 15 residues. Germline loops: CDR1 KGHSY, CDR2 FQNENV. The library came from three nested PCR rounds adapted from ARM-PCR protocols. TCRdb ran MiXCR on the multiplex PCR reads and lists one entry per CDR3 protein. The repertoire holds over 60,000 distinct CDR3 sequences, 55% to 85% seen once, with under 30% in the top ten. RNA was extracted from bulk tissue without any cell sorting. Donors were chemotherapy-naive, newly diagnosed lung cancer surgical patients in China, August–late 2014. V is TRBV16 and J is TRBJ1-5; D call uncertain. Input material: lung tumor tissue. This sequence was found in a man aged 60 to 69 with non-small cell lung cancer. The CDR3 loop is CASIQIDALNRPQHF. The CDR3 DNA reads TGTGCCAGCATCCAAATCGACGCCTTAAATCGGCCCCAGCATTTT.